These T cell receptor beta chains were read from a single sample in a study of OX40 agonist ivuxolimab in advanced cancers. The data were produced by immunoSEQ multiplex PCR, yet TCRdb's version contains in-frame clones alone and is incomplete. The sample has around 62,000 clones, 89% seen once; the top ten hold approximately 13%. The sample in question was CD4+ or CD8+ T cells sorted from blood, obtained in a trial of the OX40 agonist ivuxolimab. Receptors were obtained from an adult with an advanced solid tumor such as melanoma, head and neck, liver or kidney cancer. Both conserved end residues are part of each CDR3. Each record gives: J gene, clone size, V gene, D gene, CDR3 protein, CDR3 DNA. D genes are given only for firm matches. The size of a clone is reported for some rows only, either as once, few or many, or as a class for expanded clones.

J: TRBJ2-3; size: -; V: TRBV6-6; D: -; CDR3: CASRDLEGTDTQYF; DNA: TGTGCCAGCAGGGACCTAGAGGGAACAGATACGCAGTATTTT
J: TRBJ2-7; size: -; V: TRBV7-9; D: -; CDR3: CASSSGRVGYEQYF; DNA: TGTGCCAGCAGCTCCGGCAGGGTCGGCTACGAGCAGTACTTC
J: TRBJ2-1; size: -; V: TRBV27; D: TRBD2; CDR3: CASSLSSTGGYNEQFF; DNA: TGTGCCAGCAGTTTATCTTCTACCGGGGGGTACAATGAGCAGTTCTTC
J: TRBJ2-1; size: -; V: TRBV30; D: -; CDR3: CAWGTGVVFDEQFF; DNA: TGTGCCTGGGGGACTGGGGTGGTCTTTGATGAGCAGTTCTTC
J: TRBJ2-3; size: -; V: TRBV9; D: TRBD2; CDR3: CASSVGEGYSDTQYF; DNA: TGTGCCAGCAGCGTAGGGGAGGGGTACTCAGATACGCAGTATTTT
J: TRBJ1-1; size: few; V: TRBV4-3; D: -; CDR3: CASSQDYAITEAFF; DNA: TGCGCCAGCAGCCAAGATTATGCGATCACTGAAGCTTTCTTT
J: TRBJ2-5; size: few; V: TRBV7-9; D: -; CDR3: CASSFLEVKTQYF; DNA: TGTGCCAGCAGCTTTCTAGAAGTTAAGACCCAGTACTTC
J: TRBJ1-5; size: -; V: TRBV30; D: TRBD1; CDR3: CAWSLGTGNQPQHF; DNA: TGTGCCTGGAGTCTCGGGACAGGGAATCAGCCCCAGCATTTT
J: TRBJ2-3; size: few; V: TRBV6-4; D: -; CDR3: CASSEGGGAGEDTQYF; DNA: TGTGCCAGCAGTGAGGGAGGGGGCGCGGGAGAAGATACGCAGTATTTT
J: TRBJ1-5; size: -; V: TRBV27; D: -; CDR3: CASSPPGKPQHF; DNA: TGTGCCAGCAGTCCCCCCGGCAAACCCCAGCATTTT
J: TRBJ2-5; size: -; V: TRBV7-3; D: -; CDR3: CASSFGIMETQYF; DNA: TGTGCCAGCAGCTTCGGGATCATGGAGACCCAGTACTTC
J: TRBJ1-2; size: -; V: TRBV19; D: -; CDR3: CASSMTGTEINYGYTF; DNA: TGTGCCAGTAGTATGACTGGGACGGAAATTAACTATGGCTACACCTTC
J: TRBJ2-1; size: -; V: TRBV7-8; D: TRBD2; CDR3: CASSLWTSGRAHEQFF; DNA: TGTGCCAGCAGCTTATGGACTAGCGGGAGGGCCCATGAGCAGTTCTTC
J: TRBJ1-2; size: -; V: TRBV5-6; D: -; CDR3: CASSPGAGGEGYTF; DNA: TGTGCCAGCAGCCCTGGGGCCGGTGGAGAGGGCTACACCTTC
J: TRBJ2-7; size: -; V: TRBV27; D: TRBD2; CDR3: CASSFSGSSYEQYF; DNA: TGTGCCAGCAGTTTCAGCGGGAGCTCCTACGAGCAGTACTTC
J: TRBJ1-1; size: -; V: TRBV4-1; D: -; CDR3: CASSQDGGFTEAFF; DNA: TGCGCCAGCAGCCAAGATGGAGGGTTCACTGAAGCTTTCTTT
J: TRBJ2-1; size: -; V: TRBV29-1; D: TRBD2; CDR3: CSVELGRLAGYEQFF; DNA: TGCAGCGTTGAACTCGGAAGACTAGCGGGATATGAGCAGTTCTTC
J: TRBJ1-3; size: -; V: TRBV28; D: -; CDR3: CASSLYQSSGNTIYF; DNA: TGTGCCAGCAGTTTATACCAGAGCTCTGGAAACACCATATATTTT
J: TRBJ1-1; size: -; V: TRBV6-5; D: -; CDR3: CASRTLRGLNTEAFF; DNA: TGTGCCAGCAGGACCTTGCGAGGGTTGAACACTGAAGCTTTCTTT
J: TRBJ2-1; size: -; V: TRBV27; D: -; CDR3: CASLQGGVTEQFF; DNA: TGTGCCAGCCTTCAAGGGGGTGTGACTGAGCAGTTCTTC
J: TRBJ1-1; size: -; V: TRBV5-5; D: -; CDR3: CASSLGAGPGTEAFF; DNA: TGTGCCAGCAGCTTGGGCGCGGGGCCCGGAACTGAAGCTTTCTTT
J: TRBJ2-2; size: once; V: TRBV6-1; D: -; CDR3: CASSGRDLSWLPTGELFF; DNA: TGTGCCAGCAGTGGCCGGGACTTATCCTGGTTACCCACCGGGGAGCTGTTTTTT
J: TRBJ1-2; size: few; V: TRBV2; D: -; CDR3: CASRIEYGYTF; DNA: TGTGCCAGCAGGATCGAGTATGGCTACACCTTC
J: TRBJ2-1; size: -; V: TRBV29-1; D: -; CDR3: CSVIAALSYNEQFF; DNA: TGCAGCGTCATAGCGGCACTCTCCTACAATGAGCAGTTCTTC
J: TRBJ2-1; size: -; V: TRBV19; D: -; CDR3: CASSIGGPEQFF; DNA: TGTGCCAGTAGTATAGGAGGGCCAGAGCAGTTCTTC
J: TRBJ2-1; size: -; V: TRBV7-9; D: -; CDR3: CASSLTGAWDEQFF; DNA: TGTGCCAGCAGCTTAACGGGAGCCTGGGATGAGCAGTTCTTC
J: TRBJ2-6; size: -; V: TRBV6-5; D: -; CDR3: CASSAGFGANVLTF; DNA: TGTGCCAGCAGTGCAGGGTTCGGGGCCAACGTCCTGACTTTC
J: TRBJ1-1; size: once; V: TRBV9; D: -; CDR3: CASSVEPGGVGTEAFF; DNA: TGTGCCAGCAGCGTAGAGCCCGGGGGGGTTGGCACTGAAGCTTTCTTT